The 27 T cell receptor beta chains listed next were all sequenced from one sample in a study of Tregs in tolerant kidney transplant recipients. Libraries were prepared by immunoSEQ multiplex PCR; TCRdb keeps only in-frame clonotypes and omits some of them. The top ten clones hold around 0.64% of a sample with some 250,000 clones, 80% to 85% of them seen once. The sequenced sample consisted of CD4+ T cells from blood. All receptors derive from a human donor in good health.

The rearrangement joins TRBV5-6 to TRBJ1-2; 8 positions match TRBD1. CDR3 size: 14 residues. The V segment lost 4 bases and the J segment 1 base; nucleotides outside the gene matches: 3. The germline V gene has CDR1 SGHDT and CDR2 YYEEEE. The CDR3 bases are TGTGCCAGCAGCCTAGGACAGGGTAACTATGGCTACACCTTC. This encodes CASSLGQGNYGYTF.

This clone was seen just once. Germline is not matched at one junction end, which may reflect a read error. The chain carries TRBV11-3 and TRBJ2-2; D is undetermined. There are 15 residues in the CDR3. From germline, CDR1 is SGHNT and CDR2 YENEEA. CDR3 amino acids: CASSLAPTNNGELFF. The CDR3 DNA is TGTGCCAGCAGCTTAGCTCCAACCAACAACGGGGAGCTGTTTTTT.

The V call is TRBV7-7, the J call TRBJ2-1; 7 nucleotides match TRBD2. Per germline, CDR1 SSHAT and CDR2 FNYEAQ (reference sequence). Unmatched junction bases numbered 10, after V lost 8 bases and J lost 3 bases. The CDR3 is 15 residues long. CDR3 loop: CASSTLRGNYNEQFF. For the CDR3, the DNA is TGTGCCAGCTCTACTTTGCGGGGGAACTACAATGAGCAGTTCTTC.

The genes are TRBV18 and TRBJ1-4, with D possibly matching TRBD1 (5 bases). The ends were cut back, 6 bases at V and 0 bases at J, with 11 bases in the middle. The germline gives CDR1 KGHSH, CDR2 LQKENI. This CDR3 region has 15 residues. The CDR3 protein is CASSSQETTNEKLFF. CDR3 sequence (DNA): TGTGCCAGCTCCTCACAGGAGACAACTAATGAAAAACTGTTTTTT.

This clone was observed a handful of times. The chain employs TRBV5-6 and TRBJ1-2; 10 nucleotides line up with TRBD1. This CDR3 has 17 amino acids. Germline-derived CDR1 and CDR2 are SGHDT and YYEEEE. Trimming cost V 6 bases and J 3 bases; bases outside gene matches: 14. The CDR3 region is CASIGRVGTGEHYGYTF. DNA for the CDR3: TGTGCCAGCATCGGGAGGGTGGGGACAGGGGAACACTATGGCTACACCTTC.

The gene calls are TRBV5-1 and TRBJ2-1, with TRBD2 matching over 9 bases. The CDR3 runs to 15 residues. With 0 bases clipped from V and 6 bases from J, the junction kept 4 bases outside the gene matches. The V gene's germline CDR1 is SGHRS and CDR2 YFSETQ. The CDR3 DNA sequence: TGCGCCAGCAGCTTGGGCCCTAGCGGGGTCAATGAGCAGTTCTTC. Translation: CASSLGPSGVNEQFF.

The CDR3: CASSDPDEQYF. DNA for the CDR3: TGTGCCAGCAGTGACCCCGACGAGCAGTACTTC. The rearrangement links TRBV2 to TRBJ2-7; D remains unclear. Trimming cost V 3 bases and J 5 bases, with 5 bases left between them. Germline CDR1 and CDR2: SNHLY and FYNNEI. The CDR3 is made up of 11 amino acids.

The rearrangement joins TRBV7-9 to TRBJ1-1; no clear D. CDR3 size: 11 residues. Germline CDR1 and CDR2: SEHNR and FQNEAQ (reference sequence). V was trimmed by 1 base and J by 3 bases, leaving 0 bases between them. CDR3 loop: CASSLDTEAFF. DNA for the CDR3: TGTGCCAGCAGCTTAGACACTGAAGCTTTCTTT.

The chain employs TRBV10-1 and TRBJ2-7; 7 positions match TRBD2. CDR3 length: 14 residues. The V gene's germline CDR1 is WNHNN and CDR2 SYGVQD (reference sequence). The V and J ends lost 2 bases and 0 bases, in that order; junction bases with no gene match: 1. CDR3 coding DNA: TGCGCCAGCAGTGAGGGCGGGAGCTCCTACGAGCAGTACTTC. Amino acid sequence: CASSEGGSSYEQYF.

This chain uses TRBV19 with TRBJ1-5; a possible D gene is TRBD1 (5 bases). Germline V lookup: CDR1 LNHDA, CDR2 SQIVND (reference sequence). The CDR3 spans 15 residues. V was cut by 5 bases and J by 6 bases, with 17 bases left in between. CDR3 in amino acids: CASSGGDSRFQPQHF. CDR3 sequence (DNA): TGTGCCAGTAGTGGTGGGGACTCTCGGTTTCAGCCCCAGCATTTT.

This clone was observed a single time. The CDR3 DNA reads as TGTGCCAGCAGCTTAGAGGCTGGCAGGACCTACAATGAGCAGTTCTTC. This encodes CASSLEAGRTYNEQFF. V is TRBV11-2 and J is TRBJ2-1; D is ambiguous. Germline V CDR1 and CDR2: SGHAT, FQNNGV. The CDR3 has 16 residues. V lost 0 bases and J 2 bases, leaving 11 bases between the germline ends. The entire variable domain, with the rest obtained from reference TRBV11-2 and TRBJ2-1, is as follows: EAGVAQSPRYKIIEKRQSVAFWCNPISGHATLYWYQQILGQGPKLLIQFQNNGVVDDSQLPKDRFSAERLKGVDSTLKIQPAKLEDSAVYLCASSLEAGRTYNEQFFGPGTRLTVL.

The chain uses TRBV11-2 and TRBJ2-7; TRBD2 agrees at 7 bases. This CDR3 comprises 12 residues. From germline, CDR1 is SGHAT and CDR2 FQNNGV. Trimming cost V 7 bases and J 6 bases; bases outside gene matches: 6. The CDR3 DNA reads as TGTGCCAGCATCGCGGCGGGGGTCGAGCAGTACTTC. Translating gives CASIAAGVEQYF.

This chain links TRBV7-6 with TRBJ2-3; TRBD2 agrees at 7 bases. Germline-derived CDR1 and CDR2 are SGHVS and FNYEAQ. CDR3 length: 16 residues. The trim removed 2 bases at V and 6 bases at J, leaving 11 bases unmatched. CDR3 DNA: TGTGCCAGCAGCTTATACGTGGGAGGGCCTCGGGATACGCAGTATTTT. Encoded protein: CASSLYVGGPRDTQYF.

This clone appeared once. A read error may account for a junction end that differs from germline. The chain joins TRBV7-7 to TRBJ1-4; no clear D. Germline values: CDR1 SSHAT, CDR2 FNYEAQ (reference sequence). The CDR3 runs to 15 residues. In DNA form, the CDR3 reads TGTGCTAGCAGCTTGTCTGAATTACCTAATGAAAAACTGTTTTTT. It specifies CASSLSELPNEKLFF.

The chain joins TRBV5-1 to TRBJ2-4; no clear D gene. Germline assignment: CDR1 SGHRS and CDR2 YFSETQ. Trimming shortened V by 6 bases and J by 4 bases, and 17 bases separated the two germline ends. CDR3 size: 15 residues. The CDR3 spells CASTPREDTKNIQYF. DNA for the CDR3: TGCGCCAGCACCCCAAGAGAGGATACAAAAAACATTCAGTACTTC.

This CDR3 reads CASSDGTVEGREQFF. The CDR3 coding sequence is TGCGCCAGCAGTGATGGGACGGTGGAGGGACGCGAGCAGTTCTTC. The rearrangement uses TRBV10-1 and TRBJ2-1; the D gene is possibly TRBD2 (6 bases). Germline V gene sequence: CDR1 WNHNN, CDR2 SYGVQD (reference sequence). Trimming took off 3 bases at V and 10 bases at J, with 19 bases between the two ends. The CDR3 runs 15 residues.

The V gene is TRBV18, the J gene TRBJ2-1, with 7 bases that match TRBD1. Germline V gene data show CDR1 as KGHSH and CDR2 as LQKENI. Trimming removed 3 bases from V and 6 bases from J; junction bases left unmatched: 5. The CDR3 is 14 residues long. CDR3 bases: TGTGCCAGCTCACCTCAGACAGGGATCAATGAGCAGTTCTTC. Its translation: CASSPQTGINEQFF.

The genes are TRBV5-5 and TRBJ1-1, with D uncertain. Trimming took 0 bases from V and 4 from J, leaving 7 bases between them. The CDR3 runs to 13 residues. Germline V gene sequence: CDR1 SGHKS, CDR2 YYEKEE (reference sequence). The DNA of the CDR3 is TGTGCCAGCAGCTTGGTCCAGATCACTGAAGCTTTCTTT. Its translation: CASSLVQITEAFF. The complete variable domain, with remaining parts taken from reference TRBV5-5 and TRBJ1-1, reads DAGVTQSPTHLIKTRGQQVTLRCSPISGHKSVSWYQQVLGQGPQFIFQYYEKEERGRGNFPDRFSARQFPNYSSELNVNALLLGDSALYLCASSLVQITEAFFGQGTRLTVV.

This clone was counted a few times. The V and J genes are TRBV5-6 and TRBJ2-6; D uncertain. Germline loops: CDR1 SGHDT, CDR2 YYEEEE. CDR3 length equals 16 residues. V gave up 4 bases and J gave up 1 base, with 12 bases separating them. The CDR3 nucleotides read TGTGCCAGCAGCCGTCTACAAATTTCTGGGGCCAACGTCCTGACTTTC. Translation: CASSRLQISGANVLTF.

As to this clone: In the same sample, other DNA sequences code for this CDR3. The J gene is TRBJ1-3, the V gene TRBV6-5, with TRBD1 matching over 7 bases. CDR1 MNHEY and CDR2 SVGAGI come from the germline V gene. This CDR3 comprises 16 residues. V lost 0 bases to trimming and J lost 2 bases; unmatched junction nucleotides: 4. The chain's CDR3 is CASSYSGQGAGNTIYF. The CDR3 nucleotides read TGTGCCAGCAGTTACTCAGGCCAGGGGGCTGGAAACACCATATATTTT.

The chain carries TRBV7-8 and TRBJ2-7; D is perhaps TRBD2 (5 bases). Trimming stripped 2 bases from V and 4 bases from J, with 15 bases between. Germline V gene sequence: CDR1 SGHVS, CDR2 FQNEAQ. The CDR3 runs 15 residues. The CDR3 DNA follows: TGTGCCAGCAGCTTAAGCATCGGAGGAATGTACGAGCAGTACTTC. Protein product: CASSLSIGGMYEQYF.

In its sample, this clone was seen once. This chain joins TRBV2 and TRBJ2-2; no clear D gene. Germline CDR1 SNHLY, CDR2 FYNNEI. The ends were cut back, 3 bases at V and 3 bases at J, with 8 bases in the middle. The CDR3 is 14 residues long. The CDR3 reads CASSDGSYTGELFF. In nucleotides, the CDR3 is TGTGCCAGCAGTGACGGCAGCTACACCGGGGAGCTGTTTTTT.

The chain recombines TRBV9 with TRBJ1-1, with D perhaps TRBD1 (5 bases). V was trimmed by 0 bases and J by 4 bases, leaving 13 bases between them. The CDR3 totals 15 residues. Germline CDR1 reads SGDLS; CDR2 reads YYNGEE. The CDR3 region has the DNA TGTGCCAGCAGCGTAGAGGGGACGTTCCGCACTGAAGCTTTCTTT. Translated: CASSVEGTFRTEAFF. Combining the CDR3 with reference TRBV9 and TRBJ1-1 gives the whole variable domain DSGVTQTPKHLITATGQRVTLRCSPRSGDLSVYWYQQSLDQGLQFLIQYYNGEERAKGNILERFSAQQFPDLHSELNLSSLELGDSALYFCASSVEGTFRTEAFFGQGTRLTVV.

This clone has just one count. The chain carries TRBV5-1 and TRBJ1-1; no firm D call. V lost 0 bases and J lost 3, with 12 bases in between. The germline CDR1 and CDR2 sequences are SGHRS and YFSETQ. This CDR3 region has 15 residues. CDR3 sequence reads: CASSLGGSLDTEAFF. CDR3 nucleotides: TGCGCCAGCAGCTTGGGAGGGTCCCTAGACACTGAAGCTTTCTTT. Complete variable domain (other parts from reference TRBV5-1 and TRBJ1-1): KAGVTQTPRYLIKTRGQQVTLSCSPISGHRSVSWYQQTPGQGLQFLFEYFSETQRNKGNFPGRFSGRQFSNSRSEMNVSTLELGDSALYLCASSLGGSLDTEAFFGQGTRLTVV.

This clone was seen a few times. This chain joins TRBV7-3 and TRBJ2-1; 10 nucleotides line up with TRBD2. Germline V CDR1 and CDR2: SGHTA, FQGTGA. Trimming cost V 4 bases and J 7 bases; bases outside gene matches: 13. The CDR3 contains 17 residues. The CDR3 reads CASSSSAGAGGRNEQFF. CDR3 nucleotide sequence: TGTGCCAGCAGCTCCTCCGCCGGAGCGGGGGGGCGGAATGAGCAGTTCTTC.

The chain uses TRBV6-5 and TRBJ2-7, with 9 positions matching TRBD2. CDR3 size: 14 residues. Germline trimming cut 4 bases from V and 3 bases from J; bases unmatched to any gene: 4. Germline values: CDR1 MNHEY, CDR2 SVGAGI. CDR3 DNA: TGTGCCAGCAGTTTAGGTAGCGGGAGCTACGAGCAGTACTTC. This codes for CASSLGSGSYEQYF.

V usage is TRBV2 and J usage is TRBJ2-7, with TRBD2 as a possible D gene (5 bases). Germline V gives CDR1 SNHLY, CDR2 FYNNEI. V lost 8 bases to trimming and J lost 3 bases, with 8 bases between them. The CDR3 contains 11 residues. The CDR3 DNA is TGTGCCAGCGCCGGACTCTACGAGCAGTACTTC. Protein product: CASAGLYEQYF.